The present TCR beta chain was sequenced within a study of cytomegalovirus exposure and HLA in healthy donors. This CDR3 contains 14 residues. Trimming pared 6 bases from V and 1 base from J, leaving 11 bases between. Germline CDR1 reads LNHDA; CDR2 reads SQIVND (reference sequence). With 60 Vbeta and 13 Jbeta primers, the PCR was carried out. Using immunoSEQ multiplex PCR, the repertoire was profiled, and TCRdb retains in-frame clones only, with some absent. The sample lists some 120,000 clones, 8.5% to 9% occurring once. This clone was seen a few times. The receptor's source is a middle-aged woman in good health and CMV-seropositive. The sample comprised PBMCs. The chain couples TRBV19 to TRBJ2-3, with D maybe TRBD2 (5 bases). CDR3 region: CASSDVRGTDTQYF. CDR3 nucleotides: TGTGCCAGTAGCGACGTGCGGGGCACAGATACGCAGTATTTT.